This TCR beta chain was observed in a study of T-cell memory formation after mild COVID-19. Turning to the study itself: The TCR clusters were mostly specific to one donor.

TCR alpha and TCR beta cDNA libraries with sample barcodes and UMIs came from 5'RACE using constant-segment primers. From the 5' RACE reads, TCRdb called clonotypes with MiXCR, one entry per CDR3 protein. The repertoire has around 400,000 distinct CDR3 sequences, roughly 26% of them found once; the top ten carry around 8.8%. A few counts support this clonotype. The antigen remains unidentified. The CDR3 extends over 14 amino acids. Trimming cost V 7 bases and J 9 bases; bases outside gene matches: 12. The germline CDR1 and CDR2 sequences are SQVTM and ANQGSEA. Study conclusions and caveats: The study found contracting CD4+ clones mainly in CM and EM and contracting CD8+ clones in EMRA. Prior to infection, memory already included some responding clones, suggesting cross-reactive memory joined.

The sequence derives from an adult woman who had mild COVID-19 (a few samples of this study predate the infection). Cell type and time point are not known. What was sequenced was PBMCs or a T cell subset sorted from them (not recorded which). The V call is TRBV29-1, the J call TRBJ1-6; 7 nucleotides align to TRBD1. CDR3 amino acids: CSARQGAVGSPLHF. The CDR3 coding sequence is TGCAGCGCCAGACAGGGAGCGGTTGGTTCACCCCTCCACTTT.